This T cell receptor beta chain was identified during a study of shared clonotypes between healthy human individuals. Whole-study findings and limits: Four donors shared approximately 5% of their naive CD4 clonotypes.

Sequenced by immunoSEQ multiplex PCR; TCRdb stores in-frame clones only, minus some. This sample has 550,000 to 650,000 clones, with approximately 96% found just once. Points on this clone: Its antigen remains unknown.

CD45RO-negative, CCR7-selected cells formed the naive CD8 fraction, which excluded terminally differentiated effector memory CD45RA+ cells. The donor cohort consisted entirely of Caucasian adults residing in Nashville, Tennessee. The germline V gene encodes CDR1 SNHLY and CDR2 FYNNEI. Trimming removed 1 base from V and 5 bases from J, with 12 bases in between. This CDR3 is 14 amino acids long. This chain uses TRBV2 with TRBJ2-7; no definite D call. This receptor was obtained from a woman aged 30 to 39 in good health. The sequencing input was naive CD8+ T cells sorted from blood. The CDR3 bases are TGTGCCAGCAGTGAAGTGTTGGAGTATGACGAGCAGTACTTC. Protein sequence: CASSEVLEYDEQYF.